This T cell receptor beta chain was obtained from a study of T cells in Graves' hyperthyroidism and ophthalmopathy. General study results and limits: Among thyroid clonotypes expanded above 0.001, most also appeared in blood.

The V gene end was trimmed by 2 bases and the J gene end by 2 bases; junction bases not matched to a gene: 9. Germline CDR1 and CDR2: MNHEY and SMNVEV (reference sequence). This CDR3 contains 17 residues. A lack of ophthalmopathy progression within 18 months defined stable Graves' hyperthyroidism. Regions amplified from RNA transcripts were the TCR beta CDR3 regions. The study used the HTBI primer set for a first-round RT-PCR of the TCR CDR3. A single record per CDR3 protein comes from TCRdb applying MiXCR to the multiplex PCR reads. The repertoire consists of about 510,000 distinct CDR3 sequences, with 11% to 15% occurring once and the leading ten covering about 15%. This clonotype showed up many times. The antigen remains undetermined.

The sequence was obtained from a woman in her thirties or forties with Graves' hyperthyroidism. This chain joins TRBV27 and TRBJ2-7; 10 positions agree with TRBD2. The sample taken for sequencing was blood. The CDR3 sequence is CASSLGPPGLATYEQYF. The CDR3 DNA is TGTGCCAGCAGTTTAGGCCCACCGGGACTAGCGACCTACGAGCAGTACTTC.